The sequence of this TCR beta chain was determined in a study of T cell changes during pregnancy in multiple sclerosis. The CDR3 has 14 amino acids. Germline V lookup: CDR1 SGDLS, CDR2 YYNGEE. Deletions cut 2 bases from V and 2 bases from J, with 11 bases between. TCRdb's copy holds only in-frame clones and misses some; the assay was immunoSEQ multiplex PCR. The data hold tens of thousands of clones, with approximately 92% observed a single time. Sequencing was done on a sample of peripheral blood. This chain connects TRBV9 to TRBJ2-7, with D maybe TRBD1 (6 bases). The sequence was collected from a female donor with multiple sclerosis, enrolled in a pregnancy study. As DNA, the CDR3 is TGTGCCAGCAGCGTTGGCGGACAGCCCTACGAGCAGTACTTC. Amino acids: CASSVGGQPYEQYF.